The present T cell receptor (beta chain) was sequenced within a study of T cells in Graves' hyperthyroidism and ophthalmopathy. Study conclusions and caveats: Patients with ophthalmopathy were separated from those with stable hyperthyroidism by a 13 V-J model.

This clonotype turned up a few times. Its antigen is not identified. Absence of ophthalmopathy progression within 18 months defined stable Graves' hyperthyroidism. Used for diagnoses were clinical symptoms, serum thyroxine and TRAb, thyroid ultrasound and orbital computed tomography. Extraction of PBMCs used 7.5 to 10 ml of fresh peripheral blood. The V segment lost 4 bases and the J segment 3 bases; nucleotides outside the gene matches: 5. The CDR3 has 14 residues. Germline CDR1 SEHNR, CDR2 FQNEAQ (reference sequence). Amplification of TCR beta CDR3 regions was performed using RNA transcripts as template. HTBI primers were employed in a first-round RT-PCR of the TCR CDR3. From the multiplex PCR reads, TCRdb called clonotypes with MiXCR, one entry per CDR3 protein. The sample yields under 400,000 distinct CDR3 sequences, approximately 15% seen once.

The sequenced sample was blood. This TCR was recovered from a woman aged 55-70 years with Graves' hyperthyroidism. The chain couples TRBV7-9 to TRBJ1-2, with 7 nucleotides matching TRBD1. The CDR3 region has the DNA TGTGCCAGCAGCTCCCCAGGGGGGTACTATGGCTACACCTTC. It is translated as CASSSPGGYYGYTF. The variable domain in full, with the rest retrieved from reference TRBV7-9 and TRBJ1-2, is DTGVSQNPRHKITKRGQNVTFRCDPISEHNRLYWYRQTLGQGPEFLTYFQNEAQLEKSRLLSDRFSAERPKGSFSTLEIQRTEQGDSAMYLCASSSPGGYYGYTFGSGTRLTVV.